This TCR beta chain emerged from a study of cytomegalovirus exposure and HLA in healthy donors. Study-wide context: Early on, a data release was issued that held roughly 80 million unique TCRs from HLA-typed donors.

Germline loops: CDR1 LNHNV, CDR2 YYDKDF (reference sequence). V was clipped by 2 bases and J by 1 base; unmatched bases: 18. The CDR3 runs to 21 residues. This PCR relied on a set of 60 Vbeta primers and 13 Jbeta primers. TCRdb keeps only in-frame clones here, not all; method: immunoSEQ multiplex PCR. The sample consists of around 300,000 clones, roughly 70% of them appearing once. The TCR comes from a female donor in good health and CMV-seronegative. The chain couples TRBV15 to TRBJ2-4; 9 bases are shared with TRBD1. The source material was PBMCs. CDR3 sequence (DNA): TGTGCCACCAGCAGACATAACCCGGGACAGGGAACTCTGGGGGCCAAAAACATTCAGTACTTC. This sequence encodes CATSRHNPGQGTLGAKNIQYF.